The T cell receptor beta chain described here comes from a study of CXCR3-negative and CXCR3-positive naive CD8 T cells. Study-wide results and limits: Naive cells that were CXCR3-positive had more hydrophobic TRB CDR3s (compared with CXCR3-negative naive cells).

The authors prepared UMI-labeled TRB cDNA libraries by 5' RACE. TCRdb reprocessed the 5' RACE reads, keeping one entry per CDR3 protein, no DNA. This repertoire includes about 120,000 distinct CDR3 sequences. This CDR3 is built from 16 residues. Looked up from germline, CDR1 is SEHNR and CDR2 is FQNEAQ (reference sequence). As concerns this clonotype: Its antigen is as yet unknown.

The sorting of each CD8+ T cell subset was done in triplicate, at about 300,000 cells each. Naive CD8+ T cells were CD45RO-CCR7+CD27+CD95-. What was sequenced was naive CXCR3+ CD8+ T cells from blood. Subset described: CD45RO-CCR7+CD27+CD95- naive CD8+ T cells expressing CXCR3 (TNR3+). The rearrangement links TRBV7-9 to TRBJ2-2. The TCR was taken from a human donor in good health. Some clones in this sample may be carry-over from other donors' samples. The CDR3 loop reads CASSSQSAQYTGELFF.